The present entry profiles one T cell receptor (beta chain) with its context. The PCR ran on 60 Vbeta and 13 Jbeta primers. Assay used: immunoSEQ multiplex PCR; TCRdb lists only in-frame clones, some missing. This listing includes more than 45,000 clones. Trimming at V came to 11 bases and at J to 7 bases, leaving 19 bases not matched to a gene. The CDR3 length is 17 residues. Looked up from germline, CDR1 is LNHDA and CDR2 is SQIVND (reference sequence). The source of the sample is a study of cytomegalovirus exposure and HLA in healthy donors. The chain is built from TRBV19 and TRBJ1-4; 10 positions agree with TRBD1. This TCR was recovered from a young woman in good health and CMV-seropositive. The sample comprised PBMCs. The CDR3 nucleotides read TGTGCCTCAAGCCCCGGGACAGGGGCAAGGAATCGTGAAAAACTGTTTTTT. It specifies CASSPGTGARNREKLFF.